The 6 T cell receptor beta chains reported below all come from one sample, sequenced in a study of tumor-infiltrating lymphocytes in localized non-small cell lung cancer. Here immunoSEQ multiplex PCR was the method, and the copy in TCRdb shows in-frame clones only, minus some. The table records about 6,900 clones, about three quarters of them present only once. The sequenced material came from lung tumor tissue. The source of these receptors is a human donor with non-small cell lung cancer.

This chain uses TRBV30 with TRBJ2-7; TRBD2 matches at 11 bases. Germline V gives CDR1 GTSNPN, CDR2 SVGIG (reference sequence). The CDR3 is made up of 14 amino acids. J gave up 6 bases and V 2 bases, and 6 bases lay outside the gene matches. The CDR3, as DNA: TGTGCCTGGAGTACCGGGACTAGCGGTGCCGAGCAGTACTTC. The encoded protein is CAWSTGTSGAEQYF.

V is TRBV9 and J is TRBJ2-5; D may be TRBD2 (5 bases). The CDR3 length is 16 residues. Germline values: CDR1 SGDLS, CDR2 YYNGEE. V gave up 0 bases and J gave up 4 bases, with 16 bases separating them. The CDR3 DNA follows: TGTGCCAGCAGCGTAGGAGGGATGGCGATTGTAGAGACCCAGTACTTC. Translated, it gives CASSVGGMAIVETQYF.

Judged by abundance, this clone is medium-sized. The chain links TRBV2 to TRBJ2-2; D perhaps matches TRBD2 (6 bases). The CDR3 totals 16 residues. Deletions cut 2 bases from V and 0 bases from J, with 10 bases between. Germline V gene data show CDR1 as SNHLY and CDR2 as FYNNEI. The CDR3 DNA reads as TGTGCCAGCAGTGAATGGGGGGAGGCGAACACCGGGGAGCTGTTTTTT. This encodes CASSEWGEANTGELFF.

This clone is classed as medium-sized. This sequence joins TRBV6-1 and TRBJ1-6, with TRBD1 as a possible D gene (5 bases). The CDR3 totals 14 residues. The germline V gene encodes CDR1 MNHNS and CDR2 SASEGT. V lost 3 bases and J 12 bases, leaving 15 bases between the germline ends. For the CDR3, the DNA is TGTGCCAGCAGTGATTGGGGCTCGGCAGGACCCCTCCACTTT. Residues: CASSDWGSAGPLHF.

This clone was counted once. The CDR3 sequence: CASSLGGGVGAEAFF. Here the CDR3 DNA reads TGTGCCAGCAGCTTAGGAGGGGGCGTGGGCGCTGAAGCTTTCTTT. The chain recombines TRBV7-9 with TRBJ1-1, with 7 bases matching TRBD1. This CDR3 spans 15 amino acids. J was trimmed by 6 bases and V by 1 base; bases with no gene match: 8. CDR1 and CDR2 (germline): SEHNR, FQNEAQ (reference sequence).

The chain links TRBV5-1 to TRBJ1-2, with D tentatively TRBD1 (6 bases). The CDR3 has 14 amino acids. V was trimmed by 3 bases and J by 5 bases, leaving 14 bases between them. Germline CDR1 reads SGHRS; CDR2 reads YFSETQ. This CDR3 is CASSSGGGSYGYTF. The CDR3 DNA is TGCGCCAGCAGCTCGGGAGGGGGGAGTTATGGCTACACCTTC.